The clone carrying this TCR beta chain was found a few times. What it binds is unknown. These data are taken from a study of CD8 T cells in ankylosing spondylitis. Whole-study results and caveats: It appeared that ankylosing spondylitis blood was characterized by a TCR beta motif of several highly homologous variants.

From the 5' RACE reads, TCRdb called clonotypes with MiXCR, one entry per CDR3 protein. The sample contains 130,000 or so distinct CDR3 sequences, about 15% of which appear only once. Trimming shortened V by 1 base and J by 3 bases, and 7 bases separated the two germline ends. This CDR3 has 13 residues. Germline CDR1 and CDR2: LGHNA and YNFKEQ. The sample was blood, either unsorted or a sorted T cell fraction (not recorded which). V gene TRBV4-2 combines with J gene TRBJ2-7, with D possibly being TRBD2 (6 bases). The receptor was derived from a male donor with ankylosing spondylitis. Here the CDR3 reads CASSQGDFYEQYF. The CDR3 DNA follows: TGTGCCAGCAGCCAAGGGGACTTCTACGAGCAGTACTTC.